Each of the 11 T cell receptor beta chains below was sequenced from the same sample in a study of vaccination effects on CD4 cells after COVID-19. Their specific antigens are unknown. Antigen-specific CD4+ T cells were expanded (with viral peptide pools) by the ViraFEST assay ahead of sequencing. Culturing for 10 days preceded CD4+ T cell isolation. In the vaccine recipients, nucleocapsid antibodies were negative and there was no prior SARS-CoV-2 infection. Sequenced by immunoSEQ multiplex PCR; TCRdb stores in-frame clones only, minus some. In the table there are 50,000 to 60,000 clones, approximately 70% of which are singletons. The specimen comprised CD4+ T cells from PBMCs cultured with SARS-CoV-2 spike peptides, sampled before COVID-19 vaccination. The source of these receptors is a human donor who received a COVID-19 vaccine.

This chain connects TRBV19 to TRBJ2-5, with a possible D match to TRBD1 (5 bases). Germline CDR1 reads LNHDA; CDR2 reads SQIVND (reference sequence). V dropped 6 bases and J dropped 3 bases, with 11 bases sitting between them. This CDR3 spans 13 amino acids. CDR3 protein: CASSRTTEETQYF. DNA of the CDR3: TGTGCCAGTAGCAGGACGACAGAAGAGACCCAGTACTTC.

V is TRBV7-2 and J is TRBJ1-2; D gene unclear. The CDR3 length is 11 residues. The germline CDR1 and CDR2 sequences are SGHTA and FQGNSA. Between the trimmed V and J ends, which lost 5 bases and 8 bases, there was a span of 9 bases. CDR3 in DNA: TGTGCCAGCAGCCGCGCCCAGGGCTACACCTTC. This sequence encodes CASSRAQGYTF. Filled out from reference TRBV7-2 and TRBJ1-2, the complete variable domain reads GAGVSQSPSNKVTEKGKDVELRCDPISGHTALYWYRQSLGQGLEFLIYFQGNSAPDKSGLPSDRFSAERTGGSVSTLTIQRTQQEDSAVYLCASSRAQGYTFGSGTRLTVV.

This chain connects TRBV30 to TRBJ1-1; D remains unclear. The CDR3 loop spans 15 amino acids. Germline values: CDR1 GTSNPN, CDR2 SVGIG (reference sequence). V was pared by 4 bases and J by 1 base, with 16 bases between. This CDR3 is CAWKNQQIRNTEAFF. CDR3 nucleotides: TGTGCCTGGAAAAACCAGCAAATAAGGAACACTGAAGCTTTCTTT.

This clone appeared once. The rearrangement links TRBV2 to TRBJ2-1; TRBD1 matches at 9 bases. Germline CDR1 reads SNHLY; CDR2 reads FYNNEI. After removal of 6 bases from V and 5 bases from J, the junction contained 8 bases not matched to a gene. This CDR3 has 15 amino acids. Here the CDR3 DNA reads TGTGCCAGCAGGACCAGGGACAGGGTAAACAATGAGCAGTTCTTC. It yields the protein CASRTRDRVNNEQFF.

The rearrangement joins TRBV19 to TRBJ1-5; D gene ambiguous. The CDR3 totals 15 residues. V was shortened by 3 bases and J by 0 bases, with 9 bases between the two germline ends. Germline CDR1 is LNHDA and CDR2 is SQIVND (reference sequence). The CDR3 here is CASSISGNSNQPQHF. CDR3 sequence (DNA): TGTGCCAGTAGTATTTCGGGAAATAGCAATCAGCCCCAGCATTTT.

The genes are TRBV7-9 and TRBJ1-3; D is unresolved. Trimming took off 5 bases at V and 0 bases at J, with 11 bases between the two ends. Germline-derived CDR1 and CDR2 are SEHNR and FQNEAQ (reference sequence). This CDR3 has 15 amino acids. In DNA form, the CDR3 reads TGTGCCAGCAGCGAGAGACCCAGCTCTGGAAACACCATATATTTT. This encodes CASSERPSSGNTIYF. Full variable domain (missing parts from reference TRBV7-9 and TRBJ1-3): DTGVSQNPRHKITKRGQNVTFRCDPISEHNRLYWYRQTLGQGPEFLTYFQNEAQLEKSRLLSDRFSAERPKGSFSTLEIQRTEQGDSAMYLCASSERPSSGNTIYFGEGSWLTVV.

This chain links TRBV6-5 with TRBJ1-2; a possible D gene is TRBD1 (5 bases). V lost 0 bases and J lost 5, with 13 bases in between. The CDR3 has 15 residues. The germline V gene encodes CDR1 MNHEY and CDR2 SVGAGI. CDR3: CASSYSSGTGYGYTF. The CDR3 DNA reads as TGTGCCAGCAGTTACTCTTCCGGGACGGGATATGGCTACACCTTC.

By sample fraction, this clone is medium-sized (0.01 to 0.1%). The chain employs TRBV7-2 and TRBJ1-2; TRBD1 agrees at 8 bases. The trim removed 5 bases at V and 2 bases at J, leaving 13 bases unmatched. Germline CDR1 reads SGHTA; CDR2 reads FQGNSA. The CDR3 is 17 residues long. The CDR3, as DNA: TGTGCCAGCAGCGGCCCGACAGGGGCCCCACCAAACTATGGCTACACCTTC. Protein product: CASSGPTGAPPNYGYTF.

In this sample, this clone turned up a few times. The rearrangement links TRBV7-2 to TRBJ1-1; no firm D call. The CDR3 loop spans 14 amino acids. Germline V CDR1 and CDR2: SGHTA, FQGNSA. Trimming took off 0 bases at V and 5 bases at J, with 10 bases between the two ends. CDR3 in DNA: TGTGCCAGCAGCTTAGCGCTCCGGCGAACTGAAGCTTTCTTT. Amino acid sequence: CASSLALRRTEAFF. Drawing the rest from reference TRBV7-2 and TRBJ1-1, the complete variable domain is GAGVSQSPSNKVTEKGKDVELRCDPISGHTALYWYRQSLGQGLEFLIYFQGNSAPDKSGLPSDRFSAERTGGSVSTLTIQRTQQEDSAVYLCASSLALRRTEAFFGQGTRLTVV.

The rearrangement joins TRBV6-5 to TRBJ2-5; 9 nucleotides agree with TRBD2. The CDR3 runs 14 residues. V gave up 5 bases and J gave up 7 bases; unmatched junction bases: 8. Looked up from germline, CDR1 is MNHEY and CDR2 is SVGAGI. CDR3 loop: CASSPGTSFGTQYF. The CDR3, as DNA: TGTGCCAGCAGTCCCGGGACTAGCTTTGGGACCCAGTACTTC.

This clone has only a few counts. J is TRBJ1-1 and V is TRBV2; tentative D call: TRBD1 (6 bases). This CDR3 is built from 13 residues. Trimming pared 7 bases from V and 6 bases from J, leaving 15 bases between. Looked up from germline, CDR1 is SNHLY and CDR2 is FYNNEI. CDR3 amino acids: CASTLTGSSEAFF. CDR3 DNA: TGTGCCAGCACTTTGACAGGTAGTTCTGAAGCTTTCTTT.